These T cell receptor beta chains were read from a single sample in a study of blood T cell repertoires in COVID-19. TCRdb's table, derived via immunoSEQ multiplex PCR, lists solely in-frame clones and lacks some. Of 95,000 to 110,000 clones in the sample, around 87% are singletons; the top ten hold about 15%. The sequencing input was peripheral blood. The receptor source for this set is a man aged 45-65 years with acute or convalescent COVID-19. Both conserved end residues are part of each CDR3. Each record gives: D gene, V gene, clone size, J gene, CDR3 protein, CDR3 DNA. A D gene is named only where the DNA matches it firmly. The size of a clone is reported for some rows only, either as once, few or many, or as a class for expanded clones.

TRBD1,TRBV14,NA,TRBJ1-4,CASSQDRGANEKLFF,TGTGCCAGCAGCCAGGACAGGGGGGCCAATGAAAAACTGTTTTTT
TRBD2,TRBV9,few,TRBJ2-1,CASSASPGLAGVWAEEQFF,TGTGCCAGCAGCGCTTCACCGGGACTAGCGGGAGTTTGGGCTGAGGAGCAGTTCTTC
NA,TRBV6-5,few,TRBJ2-5,CASTQGGARGAQYF,TGTGCCAGCACCCAGGGGGGCGCCCGAGGGGCCCAGTACTTC
NA,TRBV2,NA,TRBJ2-5,CASSEYQQETQYF,TGTGCCAGCAGTGAATACCAGCAAGAGACCCAGTACTTC
TRBD2,TRBV24-1,NA,TRBJ2-1,CATSDPSGTRVNEQFF,TGTGCCACCAGTGATCCATCCGGGACTAGAGTCAATGAGCAGTTCTTC
TRBD1,TRBV9,NA,TRBJ1-6,CASSPGGDGSPLHF,TGTGCCAGCAGCCCAGGGGGTGATGGGTCACCCCTCCACTTT
TRBD2,TRBV15,NA,TRBJ2-7,CATSRVSGSIEQYF,TGTGCCACCAGCAGGGTTAGCGGGAGCATCGAGCAGTACTTC
NA,TRBV6-2/TRBV6-3,once,TRBJ1-3,CASSFTIGIASGNTIYF,TGTGCCAGCAGTTTCACCATTGGCATTGCTTCTGGAAACACCATATATTTT
NA,TRBV6-5,NA,TRBJ1-5,CASSLSNQPQHF,TGTGCCAGCAGTCTTAGCAATCAGCCCCAGCATTTT
TRBD1,TRBV19,NA,TRBJ2-3,CASSGQGEDTQYF,TGTGCCAGCTCTGGACAGGGAGAAGATACGCAGTATTTT
NA,TRBV2,few,TRBJ1-2,CASKRGGSGYTF,TGTGCCAGCAAAAGGGGGGGCAGCGGCTACACCTTC
NA,TRBV5-6,once,TRBJ2-7,CASSLVGAGLEQYF,TGTGCCAGCAGCTTGGTGGGGGCCGGACTCGAGCAGTACTTC
TRBD2,TRBV3-1/TRBV3-2,once,TRBJ2-2,CASSQGSSGNTGELFF,TGTGCCAGCAGCCAAGGCTCTAGCGGGAACACCGGGGAGCTGTTTTTT
TRBD1,TRBV7-2,NA,TRBJ1-4,CASSFPGGNEKLFF,TGTGCCAGCAGCTTTCCAGGGGGCAATGAAAAACTGTTTTTT
NA,TRBV25-1,NA,TRBJ2-5,CASSVRDYQETQYF,TGTGCCAGCAGTGTCCGGGACTACCAAGAGACCCAGTACTTC
TRBD1,TRBV7-9,NA,TRBJ2-7,CASSLVTGGNYEQYF,TGTGCCAGCAGCTTAGTGACAGGGGGCAACTACGAGCAGTACTTC
NA,TRBV2,NA,TRBJ1-1,CASSEIRGTEAFF,TGTGCCAGCAGTGAAATAAGGGGCACTGAAGCTTTCTTT
TRBD2,TRBV28,NA,TRBJ2-1,CASKAGGPHEQFF,TGTGCCAGCAAGGCGGGAGGGCCGCATGAGCAGTTCTTC
NA,TRBV10-3,NA,TRBJ2-3,CAIRPNGGTHDTQYF,TGTGCCATCAGACCTAACGGGGGAACACACGATACGCAGTATTTT
NA,TRBV12-5,NA,TRBJ2-7,CASDRQDAREQYF,TGTGCTAGTGACAGACAGGATGCGAGGGAGCAGTACTTC
NA,TRBV11-2,NA,TRBJ1-1,CALDGGTEAFF,TGTGCCCTAGACGGGGGGACTGAAGCTTTCTTT
NA,TRBV9,NA,TRBJ1-6,CASSLDWAGSPLHF,TGTGCCAGCAGCTTAGACTGGGCAGGGTCACCCCTCCACTTT
NA,TRBV28,NA,TRBJ2-2,CASSLVRNTGELFF,TGTGCCAGCAGTTTAGTTAGGAACACCGGGGAGCTGTTTTTT
NA,TRBV30,NA,TRBJ1-3,CAWSVIKWGGGNTIYF,TGTGCCTGGAGTGTAATAAAGTGGGGAGGGGGAAACACCATATATTTT
TRBD1,TRBV28,NA,TRBJ1-1,CASSGQGNKYTEAFF,TGTGCCAGCAGTGGACAGGGAAATAAGTACACTGAAGCTTTCTTT
NA,TRBV5-1,NA,TRBJ2-1,CASGRDRSYNEQFF,TGCGCCAGCGGGAGGGACAGGTCCTACAATGAGCAGTTCTTC
TRBD1,TRBV6-5,NA,TRBJ2-1,CASSYSTPDRGHEQFF,TGTGCCAGCAGTTACTCGACTCCGGACAGGGGCCATGAGCAGTTCTTC
TRBD1,TRBV2,NA,TRBJ2-3,CASSGTGRPDTQYF,TGTGCCAGCAGCGGGACAGGGCGTCCAGATACGCAGTATTTT
NA,TRBV27,NA,TRBJ2-3,CASSSQFLPDTQYF,TGTGCCAGCAGTTCTCAGTTCCTTCCAGATACGCAGTATTTT
NA,TRBV7-8,NA,TRBJ2-1,CASSLQLGRGENEQFF,TGTGCCAGCAGCCTCCAACTAGGGAGGGGGGAAAATGAGCAGTTCTTC
TRBD2,TRBV29-1,NA,TRBJ2-3,CSGITGATSGALLSTDTQYF,TGCAGCGGAATTACAGGGGCGACTAGCGGAGCCCTCTTGAGCACAGATACGCAGTATTTT
NA,TRBV11-2,NA,TRBJ1-4,CASTQAGYEKLFF,TGTGCCAGCACCCAGGCGGGGTATGAAAAACTGTTTTTT
TRBD2,TRBV6-5,NA,TRBJ2-3,CASGTIRTDTQYF,TGTGCCAGCGGGACTATCAGGACAGATACGCAGTATTTT
TRBD1,TRBV18,NA,TRBJ1-6,CASSQGQGYSPLHF,TGTGCCAGCTCACAGGGACAGGGTTATTCACCCCTCCACTTT
TRBD1,TRBV14,NA,TRBJ2-5,CASSPLRDRPAETQYF,TGTGCCAGCAGCCCACTACGGGACAGACCGGCGGAGACCCAGTACTTC
TRBD1,TRBV11-2,NA,TRBJ1-1,CASSLVGRGRGPDTEAFF,TGTGCCAGCAGCTTAGTGGGTAGGGGGCGCGGTCCGGACACTGAAGCTTTCTTT
NA,TRBV5-7,NA,TRBJ1-1,CASSRSSGTPNTEAFF,TGTGCCAGCAGCCGTTCCTCCGGGACACCGAACACTGAAGCTTTCTTT
TRBD2,TRBV4-1,NA,TRBJ2-1,CASSQGPGLAGGEQFF,TGCGCCAGCAGCCAAGGTCCCGGACTAGCGGGAGGTGAGCAGTTCTTC
TRBD1,TRBV6-4,few,TRBJ2-5,CARRQGGLSSTETQYF,TGTGCCAGGAGACAGGGTGGGTTGTCGAGTACGGAGACCCAGTACTTC
TRBD1,TRBV10-3,NA,TRBJ2-5,CAIRGQGAPQETQYF,TGTGCCATCAGAGGACAGGGTGCCCCCCAAGAGACCCAGTACTTC
NA,TRBV3-1/TRBV3-2,NA,TRBJ2-7,CASSHFISGGDEQYF,TGTGCCAGCAGCCACTTCATCTCCGGCGGTGACGAGCAGTACTTC
NA,TRBV10-2,few,TRBJ1-4,CASRQSLQTLVFF,TGCGCCAGCAGACAGAGCTTACAAACGCTGGTGTTTTTT
NA,TRBV4-2,NA,TRBJ2-6,CASSQDFSGAHGANVLTF,TGTGCCAGCAGCCAAGACTTCTCAGGGGCACATGGGGCCAACGTCCTGACTTTC
NA,TRBV5-1,NA,TRBJ2-7,CASSLVIGEYEQYF,TGCGCCAGCAGCTTGGTTATCGGGGAATACGAGCAGTACTTC
TRBD2,TRBV28,NA,TRBJ2-7,CASGSFYEQYF,TGTGCGAGCGGGAGTTTCTACGAGCAGTACTTC
TRBD2,TRBV7-2,NA,TRBJ2-7,CASSLAGLAGSYEQYF,TGTGCCAGCAGCTTAGCGGGACTAGCGGGATCCTACGAGCAGTACTTC
TRBD2,TRBV29-1,NA,TRBJ2-7,CSVVPSGSNEQYF,TGCAGCGTTGTTCCTAGCGGGTCGAACGAGCAGTACTTC
NA,TRBV7-6,NA,TRBJ2-5,CASSLGRNGLTQETQYF,TGTGCCAGCAGCTTAGGGCGGAATGGCCTGACCCAAGAGACCCAGTACTTC
NA,TRBV19,NA,TRBJ1-2,CASSIENSNYGYTF,TGTGCCAGTAGTATAGAAAACAGTAACTATGGCTACACCTTC
TRBD2,TRBV19,NA,TRBJ2-2,CASSRVAGADTGELFF,TGTGCCAGTAGTAGGGTAGCGGGAGCGGACACCGGGGAGCTGTTTTTT
TRBD1,TRBV7-9,few,TRBJ2-2,CASRGGQAGTGELFF,TGTGCCAGCAGAGGGGGACAGGCGGGCACCGGGGAGCTGTTTTTT
TRBD1,TRBV5-1,once,TRBJ2-3,CASSLAGQATSTDTQYF,TGCGCCAGCAGCTTGGCCGGACAGGCCACTAGCACAGATACGCAGTATTTT
NA,TRBV24-1,NA,TRBJ1-2,CATSLQGFYGYTF,TGTGCCACCAGTCTCCAGGGGTTCTATGGCTACACCTTC
TRBD2,TRBV19,NA,TRBJ2-1,CASSIGASGRAFLYNEQFF,TGTGCCAGTAGTATAGGGGCTAGCGGGAGGGCCTTCCTCTACAATGAGCAGTTCTTC
NA,TRBV27,medium-sized,TRBJ2-2,CASSLGRPALTGELFF,TGTGCCAGCAGTTTAGGGAGACCCGCCCTTACCGGGGAGCTGTTTTTT
TRBD2,TRBV11-2,NA,TRBJ2-1,CASSPRTSGSEEQFF,TGTGCCAGCAGCCCACGGACTAGCGGGAGCGAAGAGCAGTTCTTC
NA,TRBV5-4,once,TRBJ2-3,CASSLELDSVDTQYF,TGTGCCAGCAGCTTGGAACTTGACTCTGTGGATACGCAGTATTTT
NA,TRBV6-4,NA,TRBJ2-2,CASSDSSGWDTGELFF,TGTGCCAGCAGTGACTCGTCAGGGTGGGACACCGGGGAGCTGTTTTTT
TRBD2,TRBV2,NA,TRBJ2-1,CASYTSGAWDEQFF,TGTGCCAGCTACACTAGCGGAGCTTGGGATGAGCAGTTCTTC
TRBD1,TRBV30,once,TRBJ1-5,CAWSGQGAGNQPQHF,TGTGCCTGGAGTGGCCAGGGGGCAGGCAATCAGCCCCAGCATTTT